The present T cell receptor beta chain was sequenced within a study of identical twins. Study-level points and caveats: Part of the zero-insertion signal could reflect confounding by invariant MAIT and iNKT cells.

CDR1 and CDR2 from the germline V gene are SGHRS and YFSETQ. Trimming cost V 0 bases and J 1 base, with 8 bases left between them. The CDR3 has 15 amino acids. A few counts support this clonotype. Its cognate antigen is unknown. TCRdb recomputed calls from the 5' RACE reads with MiXCR, one row per CDR3 protein. Among 200,000 to 300,000 distinct CDR3 sequences listed, about 7% were seen once. The sample was also reused in another study, on yellow fever vaccine responses in identical twins.

The clonotype comes from a woman aged 18-29 years in good health. What was sequenced was memory (CD45RO+) T cells sorted from blood. The chain employs TRBV5-1 and TRBJ2-1; D is ambiguous. DNA of the CDR3: TGCGCCAGCAGCTTGGTAACGGCGTCCTACAATGAGCAGTTCTTC. Its protein is CASSLVTASYNEQFF.